Listed below are T cell receptor beta chains from one sample, sequenced in a study of CDR3 diversity in severe acne. MiXCR, applied by TCRdb to the PCR reads, yields one record per CDR3 protein. The sample has roughly 79,000 distinct CDR3 sequences; roughly 49% are singletons. Input material: blood. These TCRs come from a male donor with severe acne vulgaris. Each CDR3 is given with its conserved first and last residue. D genes are given only for firm matches. Part of the rows lack a size; the others show once, few, many or a class for expanded clones.

clone size | J gene | D gene | V gene | CDR3 protein | CDR3 DNA
NA | TRBJ1-2 | NA | TRBV29-1 | CTTGSGTF | TGCACGACAGGTAGTGGGACCTTC
few | TRBJ1-5 | TRBD1 | TRBV24-1 | CATSDRGLGQPQHF | TGTGCCACCAGTGACAGGGGGCTAGGCCAGCCCCAGCATTTT
medium-sized | TRBJ2-7 | NA | TRBV20-1 | CSAQWRDTIEQYF | TGCAGTGCCCAATGGCGGGACACCATCGAGCAGTACTTC
NA | TRBJ2-1 | TRBD2 | TRBV5-4 | CASSLDLAGGLEKNEQFF | TGTGCCAGCAGCTTGGACCTAGCGGGGGGGCTTGAAAAAAATGAGCAGTTCTTC
many | TRBJ1-2 | TRBD1 | TRBV29-1 | CSVNTGTVSAGGYTF | TGCAGCGTCAACACCGGGACAGTCTCCGCGGGGGGCTACACCTTC
many | TRBJ1-3 | NA | TRBV10-1 | CASSEYPASSGNTIYF | TGCGCCAGCAGTGAGTACCCTGCGAGCTCTGGAAACACCATATATTTT
few | TRBJ2-4 | TRBD1 | TRBV12-3/TRBV12-4 | CASSPSDRVAKNIQYF | TGTGCCAGCAGCCCCTCCGACAGGGTAGCCAAAAACATTCAGTACTTC
NA | TRBJ1-3 | NA | TRBV9 | CASSEQTGTLSGNTIYF | TGTGCCAGCAGCGAACAAACCGGGACACTCTCTGGAAACACCATATATTTT
NA | TRBJ1-5 | NA | TRBV7-9 | CASSLSGVDGQPQHF | TGTGCCAGCAGCTTATCAGGGGTAGACGGTCAGCCCCAGCATTTT
few | TRBJ2-3 | NA | TRBV5-1 | CASSSRQTDTDTQYF | TGCGCCAGCAGCAGTAGACAGACAGACACAGATACGCAGTATTTT
once | TRBJ2-7 | TRBD1 | TRBV15 | CATSRYRDRGLAYEQYF | TGTGCCACCAGCAGATACCGGGACAGGGGGTTGGCCTACGAGCAGTACTTC
many | TRBJ1-1 | TRBD1 | TRBV20-1 | CSAGTGADTEAFF | TGCAGTGCTGGAACAGGGGCGGACACTGAAGCTTTCTTT
NA | TRBJ2-2 | NA | TRBV5-4 | CASRLSGSTGELFF | TGTGCCAGCAGACTCTCAGGGTCCACCGGGGAGCTGTTTTTT
NA | TRBJ1-1 | NA | TRBV11-1 | CASSVLEGTEAFF | TGTGCCAGCAGCGTATTAGAGGGGACTGAAGCTTTCTTT
few | TRBJ2-3 | TRBD1 | TRBV19 | CASRIGQGAKDTQYF | TGTGCCAGTAGAATAGGACAGGGGGCTAAAGATACGCAGTATTTT
NA | TRBJ2-2 | NA | TRBV6-2/TRBV6-3 | CASSYPQTGNGELFF | TGTGCCAGCAGTTACCCTCAGACGGGAAACGGGGAGCTGTTTTTT
NA | TRBJ2-7 | NA | TRBV12-3/TRBV12-4 | CASSLDARARSYEQYF | TGTGCCAGCAGCCTCGACGCACGGGCCCGCTCCTACGAGCAGTACTTC
many | TRBJ2-7 | NA | TRBV12-3/TRBV12-4 | CASSLDAERLYEQYF | TGTGCCAGCAGTTTGGACGCAGAACGTCTCTACGAGCAGTACTTC
many | TRBJ2-6 | TRBD1 | TRBV7-8 | CASSPTGATVSGANVLTF | TGTGCCAGCAGCCCCACAGGGGCCACAGTGTCTGGGGCCAACGTCCTGACTTTC
NA | TRBJ2-7 | NA | TRBV10-1 | CASSESYYEQYF | TGCGCCAGCAGTGAGTCGTACTACGAGCAGTACTTC
many | TRBJ2-1 | TRBD1 | TRBV11-3 | CASSVGTGMVGNNEQFF | TGTGCCAGCAGCGTAGGGACAGGGATGGTTGGGAACAATGAGCAGTTCTTC
NA | TRBJ2-5 | NA | TRBV24-1 | CATSNGAETQYF | TGTGCCACCAGCAATGGGGCAGAGACCCAGTACTTC
NA | TRBJ2-7 | TRBD2 | TRBV4-1 | CASSQVLRGSSGSRNEQYF | TGCGCCAGCAGCCAAGTACTCCGGGGTAGCAGCGGGAGTAGGAACGAGCAGTACTTC
NA | TRBJ2-5 | TRBD1 | TRBV24-1 | CATSSTGQPKETQYF | TGTGCCACCAGTTCGACGGGACAGCCAAAAGAGACCCAGTACTTC
NA | TRBJ2-2 | NA | TRBV5-1 | CASSLALYTGELFF | TGCGCCAGCAGCTTGGCCTTATACACCGGGGAGCTGTTTTTT
NA | TRBJ2-7 | NA | TRBV20-1 | CSARDFKQGDSAQYF | TGCAGTGCTAGAGACTTTAAACAAGGAGACTCCGCGCAGTACTTC
NA | TRBJ2-1 | NA | TRBV18 | CASSEQTYNEQFF | TGTGCCAGCTCCGAGCAGACGTACAATGAGCAGTTCTTC